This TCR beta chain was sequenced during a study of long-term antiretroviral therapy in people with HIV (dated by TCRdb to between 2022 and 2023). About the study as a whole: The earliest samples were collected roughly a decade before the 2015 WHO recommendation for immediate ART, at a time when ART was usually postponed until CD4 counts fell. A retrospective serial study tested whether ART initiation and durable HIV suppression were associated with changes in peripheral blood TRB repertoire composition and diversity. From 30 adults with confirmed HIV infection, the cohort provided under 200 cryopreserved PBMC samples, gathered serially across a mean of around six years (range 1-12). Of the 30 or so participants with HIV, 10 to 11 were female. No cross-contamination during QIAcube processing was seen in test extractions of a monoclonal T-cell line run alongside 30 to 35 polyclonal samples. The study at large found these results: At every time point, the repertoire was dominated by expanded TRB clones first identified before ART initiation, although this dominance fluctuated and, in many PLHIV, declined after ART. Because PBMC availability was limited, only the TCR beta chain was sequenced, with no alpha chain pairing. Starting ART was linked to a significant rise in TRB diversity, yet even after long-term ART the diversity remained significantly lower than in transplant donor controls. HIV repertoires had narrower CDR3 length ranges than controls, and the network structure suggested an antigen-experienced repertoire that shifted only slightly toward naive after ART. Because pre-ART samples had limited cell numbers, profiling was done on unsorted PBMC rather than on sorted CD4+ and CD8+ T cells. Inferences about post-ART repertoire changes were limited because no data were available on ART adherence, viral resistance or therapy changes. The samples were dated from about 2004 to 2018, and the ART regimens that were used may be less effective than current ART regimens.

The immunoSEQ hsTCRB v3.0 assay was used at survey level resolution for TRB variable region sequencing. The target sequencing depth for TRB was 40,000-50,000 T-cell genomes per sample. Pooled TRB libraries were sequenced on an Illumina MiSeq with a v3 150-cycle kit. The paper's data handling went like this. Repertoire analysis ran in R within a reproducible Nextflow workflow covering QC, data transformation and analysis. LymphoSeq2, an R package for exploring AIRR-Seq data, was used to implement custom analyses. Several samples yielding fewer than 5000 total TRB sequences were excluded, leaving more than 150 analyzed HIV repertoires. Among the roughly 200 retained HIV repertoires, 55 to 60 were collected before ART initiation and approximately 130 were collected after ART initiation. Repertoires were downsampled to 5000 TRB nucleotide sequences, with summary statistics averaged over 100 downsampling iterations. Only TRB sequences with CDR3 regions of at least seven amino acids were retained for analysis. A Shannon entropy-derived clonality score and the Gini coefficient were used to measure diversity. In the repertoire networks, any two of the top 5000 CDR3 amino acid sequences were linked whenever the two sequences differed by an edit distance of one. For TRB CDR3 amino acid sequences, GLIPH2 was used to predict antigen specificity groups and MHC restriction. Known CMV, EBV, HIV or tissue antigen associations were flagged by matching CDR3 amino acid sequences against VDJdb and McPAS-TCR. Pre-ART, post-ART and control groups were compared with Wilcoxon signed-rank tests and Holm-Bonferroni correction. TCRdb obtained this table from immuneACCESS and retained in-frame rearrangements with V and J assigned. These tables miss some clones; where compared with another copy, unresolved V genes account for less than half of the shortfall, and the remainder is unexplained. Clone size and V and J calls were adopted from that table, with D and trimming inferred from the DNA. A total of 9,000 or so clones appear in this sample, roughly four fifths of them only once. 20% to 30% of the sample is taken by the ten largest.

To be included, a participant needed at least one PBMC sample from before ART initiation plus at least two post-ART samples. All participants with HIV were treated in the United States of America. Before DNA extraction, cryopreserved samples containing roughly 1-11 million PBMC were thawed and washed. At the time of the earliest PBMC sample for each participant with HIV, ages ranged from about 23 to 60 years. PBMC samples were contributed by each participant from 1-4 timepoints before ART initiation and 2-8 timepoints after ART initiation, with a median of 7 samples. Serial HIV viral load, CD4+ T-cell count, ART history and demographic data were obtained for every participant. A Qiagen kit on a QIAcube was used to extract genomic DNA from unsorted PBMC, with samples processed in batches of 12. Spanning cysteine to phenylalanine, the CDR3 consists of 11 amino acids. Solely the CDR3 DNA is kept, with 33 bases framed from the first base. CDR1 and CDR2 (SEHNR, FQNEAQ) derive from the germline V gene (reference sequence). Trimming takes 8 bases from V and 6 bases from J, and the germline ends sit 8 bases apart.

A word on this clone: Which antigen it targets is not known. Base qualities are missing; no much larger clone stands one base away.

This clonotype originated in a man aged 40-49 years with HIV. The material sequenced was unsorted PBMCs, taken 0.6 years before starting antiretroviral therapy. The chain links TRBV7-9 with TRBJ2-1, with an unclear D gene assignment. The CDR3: CASERANEQFF. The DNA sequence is TGTGCCAGCGAAAGGGCCAATGAGCAGTTCTTC.